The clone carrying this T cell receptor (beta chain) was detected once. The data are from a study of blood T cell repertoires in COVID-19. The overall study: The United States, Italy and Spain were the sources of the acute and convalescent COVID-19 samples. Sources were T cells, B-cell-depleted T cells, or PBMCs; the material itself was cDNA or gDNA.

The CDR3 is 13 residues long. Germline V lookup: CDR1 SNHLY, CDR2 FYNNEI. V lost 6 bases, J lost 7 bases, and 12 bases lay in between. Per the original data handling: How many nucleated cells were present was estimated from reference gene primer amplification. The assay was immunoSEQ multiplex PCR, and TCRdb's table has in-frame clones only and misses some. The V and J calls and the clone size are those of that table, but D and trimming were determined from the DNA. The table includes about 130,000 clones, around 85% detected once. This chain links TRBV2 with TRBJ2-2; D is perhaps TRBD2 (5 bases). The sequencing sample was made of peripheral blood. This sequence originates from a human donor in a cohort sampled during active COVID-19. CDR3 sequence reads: CASSPSGSGELFF. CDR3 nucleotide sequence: TGTGCCAGCAGCCCTTCGGGGAGCGGGGAGCTGTTTTTT.